These T cell receptor beta chains were read from a single sample in a study of T-cell memory formation after mild COVID-19. Each CDR3 protein gets one entry after TCRdb re-called the 5' RACE reads with MiXCR. In the table there are hundreds of thousands of distinct CDR3 sequences, about a sixth of which are singletons. Sequenced material: PBMCs or a T cell subset sorted from them (not recorded which). The origin of the receptors is an adult woman who had mild COVID-19 (a few samples of this study predate the infection). Cell type and time point are not known. Both conserved end residues are part of each CDR3. A D gene is named only where the DNA matches it firmly.

d_call v_call cdr3_aa
. TRBV27 CASSLNGVLETQYF
. TRBV18 CASSTSRAGSLLGYTF
. TRBV7-2 CASSLVAGKNGELFF
. TRBV5-6 CASSTGVSTGELFF
. TRBV19 CASSILFHSTDTQYF
TRBD1 TRBV27 CASSLAVGQGSYEQYF
TRBD2 TRBV5-1 CASTRAGVADTQYF
. TRBV7-9 CASSLGLGRRTGELFF
. TRBV6-2/TRBV6-3 CASKDSGVEQYF
. TRBV7-2 CASSLVGGNEAFF
. TRBV10-2 CASTPGGSNQPQHF
TRBD2 TRBV14 CASSQRGTSGNHPYEQYF
. TRBV11-2 CASSLGGTQETQYF
TRBD2 TRBV7-3 CASSQGTSGVNEQFF
. TRBV7-9 CASSRQGSGGELFF
. TRBV7-9 CASSLVLDSGGGNEQFF
. TRBV29-1 CSVEWGHEQFF
. TRBV4-1 CASSQGNRGLNTEAFF
. TRBV7-9 CASSSETAPERAFF
TRBD2 TRBV4-1 CASSQDLRGGALDTQYF
. TRBV29-1 CSVRVSGANVLTF
. TRBV7-8 CASSLARTDPYGYTF
. TRBV12-3/TRBV12-4 CASSFGGATGYTF
. TRBV2 CASRGRYRRQNTEAFF
. TRBV19 CASSIDRVGDLYGYTF
. TRBV7-9 CASSLASGITYEQYF
TRBD2 TRBV27 CASGSGTSANEQFF
TRBD1 TRBV4-3 CASSQAHEQGYEQYF
. TRBV7-2 CASSLNARGNTGELFF
TRBD1 TRBV27 CASSLGTGGFTEAFF
TRBD2 TRBV29-1 CSVRTSGGLSDTQYF
. TRBV6-5 CASSLVFDTTSYEQYF
TRBD1 TRBV5-1 CASSLGTGGAYEQYF
. TRBV12-3/TRBV12-4 CASSPARARDITEAFF
. TRBV2 CASSEGWQGFSNQPQHF
. TRBV6-2/TRBV6-3 CASSYAAWDTQYF
TRBD2 TRBV7-2 CASSRAGGPGETQYF
TRBD1 TRBV6-5 CASRHDRAVKNIQYF
TRBD1 TRBV20-1 CSARPGQGRNTEAFF
. TRBV5-5 CASSLGRLSYEQYF
TRBD1 TRBV30 CACGQVVGTEAFF
. TRBV9 CASSSSPPPYNEQFF
. TRBV7-2 CASSLAMGREGDRPQHF
. TRBV25-1 CASSDDPNYNEQFF
. TRBV5-1 CASSLGVTVSYEQYF
. TRBV4-1 CASSQKGAASYEQYF
. TRBV3-1 CASSQRVPGLGAFF
. TRBV30 CAWSVDRGPRETQYF
. TRBV5-4 CASSGRKGDTQYF